Sequencing of this T cell receptor beta chain was carried out in a study of cytotoxic CD8 clonotypes in ibrutinib-treated CLL. Findings of the study overall: Public clonotypes (which were uncommon) either contracted or remained stable on treatment.

In germline, CDR1 is LGHNA, CDR2 YSLEER. V gave up 4 bases and J gave up 5 bases; unmatched junction bases: 15. The CDR3 is 17 amino acids. Using immunoSEQ multiplex PCR, the repertoire was profiled, and TCRdb retains in-frame clones only, with some absent. Here the sample spans around 330,000 clones, about 61% being singletons. Remarks on this clone: What it binds is unknown.

The sequenced sample was PBMCs, obtained after 36 months of ibrutinib treatment. The chain carries TRBV4-3 and TRBJ2-7, with 9 bases aligning to TRBD2. The receptor comes from a human donor with chronic lymphocytic leukemia. For the CDR3, the DNA is TGCGCCAGCAGCCCAGGACGGCTGAGCGGGAGGCGGCACGAGCAGTACTTC. Protein product: CASSPGRLSGRRHEQYF.